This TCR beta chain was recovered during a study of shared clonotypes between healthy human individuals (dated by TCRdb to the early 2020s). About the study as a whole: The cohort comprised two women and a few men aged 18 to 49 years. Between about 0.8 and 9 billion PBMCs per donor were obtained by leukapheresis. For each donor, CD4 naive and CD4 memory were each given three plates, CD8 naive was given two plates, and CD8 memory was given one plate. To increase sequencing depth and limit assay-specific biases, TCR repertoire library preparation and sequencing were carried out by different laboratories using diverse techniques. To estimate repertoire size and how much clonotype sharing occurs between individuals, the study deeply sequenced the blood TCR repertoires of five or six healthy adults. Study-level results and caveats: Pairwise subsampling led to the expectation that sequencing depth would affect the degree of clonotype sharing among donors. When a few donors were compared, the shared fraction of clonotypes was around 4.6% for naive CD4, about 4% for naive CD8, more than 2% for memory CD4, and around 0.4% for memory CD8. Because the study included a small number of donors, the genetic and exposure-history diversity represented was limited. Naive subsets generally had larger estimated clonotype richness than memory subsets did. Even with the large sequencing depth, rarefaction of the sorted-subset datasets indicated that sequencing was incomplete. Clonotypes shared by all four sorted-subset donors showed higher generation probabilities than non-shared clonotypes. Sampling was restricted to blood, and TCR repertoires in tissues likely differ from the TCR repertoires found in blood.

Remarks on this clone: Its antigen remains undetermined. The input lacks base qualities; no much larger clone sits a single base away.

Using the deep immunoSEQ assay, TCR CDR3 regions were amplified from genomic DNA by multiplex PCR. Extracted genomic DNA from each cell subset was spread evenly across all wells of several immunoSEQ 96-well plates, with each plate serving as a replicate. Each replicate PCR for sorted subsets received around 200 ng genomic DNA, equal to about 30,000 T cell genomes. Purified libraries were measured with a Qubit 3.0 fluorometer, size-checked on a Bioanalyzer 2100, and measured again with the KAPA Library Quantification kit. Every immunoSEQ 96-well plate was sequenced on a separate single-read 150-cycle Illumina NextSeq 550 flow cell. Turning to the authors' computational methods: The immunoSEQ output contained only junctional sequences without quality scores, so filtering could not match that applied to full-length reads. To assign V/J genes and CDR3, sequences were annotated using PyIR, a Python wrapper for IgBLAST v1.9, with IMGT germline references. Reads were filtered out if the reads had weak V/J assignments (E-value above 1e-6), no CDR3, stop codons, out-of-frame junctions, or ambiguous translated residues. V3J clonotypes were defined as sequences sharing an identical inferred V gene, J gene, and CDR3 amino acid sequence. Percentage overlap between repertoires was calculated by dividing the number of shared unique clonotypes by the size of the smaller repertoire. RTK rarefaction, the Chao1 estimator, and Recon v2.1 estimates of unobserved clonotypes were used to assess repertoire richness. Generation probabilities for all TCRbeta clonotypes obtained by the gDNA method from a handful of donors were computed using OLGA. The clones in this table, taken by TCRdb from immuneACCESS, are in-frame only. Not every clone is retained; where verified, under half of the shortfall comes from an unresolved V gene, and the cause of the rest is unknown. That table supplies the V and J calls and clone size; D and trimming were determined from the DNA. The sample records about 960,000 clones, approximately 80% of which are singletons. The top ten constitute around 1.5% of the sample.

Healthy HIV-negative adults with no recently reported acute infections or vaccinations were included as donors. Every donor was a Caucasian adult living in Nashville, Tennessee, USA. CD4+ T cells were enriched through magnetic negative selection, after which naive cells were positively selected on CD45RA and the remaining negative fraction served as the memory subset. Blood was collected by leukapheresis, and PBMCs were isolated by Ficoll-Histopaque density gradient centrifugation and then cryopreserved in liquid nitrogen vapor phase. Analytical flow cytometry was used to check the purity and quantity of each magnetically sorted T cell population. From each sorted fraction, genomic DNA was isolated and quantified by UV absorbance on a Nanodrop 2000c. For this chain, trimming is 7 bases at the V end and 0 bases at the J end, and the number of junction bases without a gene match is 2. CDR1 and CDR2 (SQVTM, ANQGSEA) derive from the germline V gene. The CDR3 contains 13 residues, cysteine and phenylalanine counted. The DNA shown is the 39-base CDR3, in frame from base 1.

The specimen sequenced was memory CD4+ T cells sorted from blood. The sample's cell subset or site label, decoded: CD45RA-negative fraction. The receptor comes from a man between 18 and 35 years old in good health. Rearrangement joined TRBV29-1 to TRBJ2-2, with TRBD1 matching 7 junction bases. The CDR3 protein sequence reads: CSAGTANTGELFF. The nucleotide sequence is TGCAGCGCCGGGACAGCGAACACCGGGGAGCTGTTTTTT.